This T cell receptor beta chain originates from a study of blood T cell repertoires in COVID-19. Deletions cut 3 bases from V and 8 bases from J, with 7 bases between. The CDR3 extends over 12 amino acids. Germline values: CDR1 SGHDN, CDR2 FVKESK. Repertoires were generated with immunoSEQ multiplex PCR, while TCRdb's copy carries only in-frame clones and drops some. The sample lists about 140,000 clones; around 73% were seen once. Sequenced input: peripheral blood. The clonotype was recovered from a man in his 60s who had recovered from COVID-19. V usage is TRBV14 and J usage is TRBJ1-4, with D uncertain. The CDR3 bases are TGTGCCAGCAGCCACCAGATCGAAAAACTGTTTTTT. Translation: CASSHQIEKLFF.